A single sample gave rise to the 3 T cell receptor beta chains below, sequenced in a study of tumor-infiltrating lymphocytes in primary liver carcinoma (dated by TCRdb to between 2016 and 2019). Without any cell sorting, total RNA and DNA were extracted together from about 20-30 mg of bulk tissue using the AllPrep DNA/RNA mini kit. The run used an Illumina HiSeq 2500. Using a constant-region primer and ProtoScript II reverse transcriptase, TCRbeta-specific cDNA was reverse-transcribed from around 500 ng total RNA. TCRbeta libraries were built with three nested multiplex PCR rounds, a slightly modified ARM-PCR procedure. Multiplex TRBV1-TRBV30 forward primers and a Cbeta reverse primer were used in the first two PCR rounds, each of which was run for approximately 10 cycles. TCRdb's own reprocessing of the public reads used fastp at Q25 and MiXCR and kept productive beta chains. Records with the same CDR3 protein are collapsed into one entry carrying the most frequent genes and DNA. This sample lists about 66,000 distinct CDR3 sequences; approximately 74% were detected once. The ten largest clones take up roughly two fifths of the sample.

Input material: liver tumor tissue from sampling region 4. The cell subset or site label, as the study defines it: tumor region T4, right-lateral pole. The receptors originated from a man aged 40-49 years with primary liver carcinoma and hepatitis B virus infection.

This clonotype was found a few times. Germline and junction disagree at one end, which may indicate a read error. This chain's CDR3 is CARSESGEDEQFF. CDR3 DNA: TGCGCCAGGAGTGAGTCCGGTGAGGATGAACAGTTCTTC. The gene calls are TRBV10-2 and TRBJ2-1; D is uncertain. The CDR3 extends over 13 amino acids. In germline, CDR1 is WSHSY, CDR2 SAAADI.

Comments on this clonotype: An end of the junction does not agree with germline; a read error may underlie this. The chain recombines TRBV7-9 with TRBJ2-1; a weak D match, TRBD2 (5 bases). Germline V gene lookup returns CDR1 SEHNR and CDR2 FQNEAQ (reference sequence). There are 11 residues in the CDR3. CDR3 region: CTSGFLGEQFF. In DNA form, the CDR3 reads TGTACCAGCGGCTTTTTAGGTGAGCAGTTCTTC.

With respect to this clonotype: Germline and junction disagree at one end, which may indicate a read error. This chain uses TRBV5-1 with TRBJ2-7; 11 bases line up with TRBD1. The CDR3 is 14 amino acids. Germline V CDR1 and CDR2: SGHRS, YFSETQ. The CDR3 protein is CSSNLGQGAYEQYF. DNA of the CDR3: TGCTCCAGCAACTTGGGACAGGGGGCCTACGAGCAGTACTTC.